The clone carrying this T cell receptor beta chain appeared a few times. Its antigen is still unknown. V was cut by 3 bases and J by 2 bases, with 12 bases left in between. Germline V lookup: CDR1 DFQATT, CDR2 SNEGSKA (reference sequence). The CDR3 totals 14 residues. Quantitative 5'-RACE with molecular barcodes produced the TCR beta libraries. TCRdb ran MiXCR on the 5' RACE reads and lists one entry per CDR3 protein. The repertoire consists of over 700,000 distinct CDR3 sequences, with around 20% occurring once and the leading ten covering under 20%. The record originates from a study of CD8 T cells in ankylosing spondylitis. Study outcomes and limitations: Earlier reports found some motif variants in synovial fluid and blood in reactive arthritis. Matched synovial fluid from ankylosing spondylitis patients was reported to be enriched for disease-linked clones. A TCR beta motif made of eight highly homologous variants seemed typical of ankylosing spondylitis blood.

Material for sequencing was blood, either unsorted or a sorted T cell fraction (not recorded which). The gene calls are TRBV20-1 and TRBJ2-3; no firm D call. The source of this sequence is a male donor with ankylosing spondylitis. The CDR3: CSASYTGTTDTQYF. CDR3 DNA sequence: TGCAGTGCTAGTTATACGGGCACCACAGATACGCAGTATTTT.